The 15 T cell receptor beta chains below come from one sample, sequenced in a study of regulatory T cells in long-lasting Graves disease. Documented time point: persistent/refractory GD, antithyroid drugs over 5 years with positive TRAb. After RNA was extracted from PBMCs, the TCR library was made from it. Investigators prepared the TCR beta libraries by applying iRepertoire HTBI primers and Arm-PCR of CDR3 regions. One entry per CDR3 protein, called by TCRdb with MiXCR from the multiplex PCR reads. The sample includes 300,000 to 350,000 distinct CDR3 sequences, around a fifth of them seen just once. Source: peripheral blood mononuclear cells (PBMCs), taken when the disease was refractory, from a patient treated with antithyroid drugs. These receptors all come from a female donor with Graves disease.

This clonotype was detected only a few times. J is TRBJ1-1 and V is TRBV18, with 9 bases fitting TRBD1. The length of the CDR3 is 16 residues. V shed 3 bases, J shed 4 bases, and the junction held 9 bases outside the gene matches. From germline, CDR1 is KGHSH and CDR2 LQKENI. The CDR3 coding sequence is TGTGCCAGCTCACCCCCTTTGACAGGGGGTTCCACTGAAGCTTTCTTT. It specifies CASSPPLTGGSTEAFF.

The sample holds a few counts of this clonotype. DNA for the CDR3: TGCAGCGTTGTAGTAGCGGGATTTTACGAGCAGTACTTC. It is translated as CSVVVAGFYEQYF. The V gene is TRBV29-1, the J gene TRBJ2-7; 8 bases fit TRBD2. The CDR3 is made up of 13 amino acids. The V gene's germline CDR1 is SQVTM and CDR2 ANQGSEA. V lost 4 bases, J lost 4 bases, and 6 bases stayed unmatched.

In its sample, this clonotype was seen a few times. The chain couples TRBV12-5 to TRBJ1-1; 7 bases match TRBD1. The CDR3 totals 15 residues. The V and J ends lost 5 bases and 6 bases, in that order; junction bases with no gene match: 12. The germline CDR1 and CDR2 sequences are LGHNT and FRNRAP. Written as DNA, the CDR3 is TGTGCTAGTGGTCCCTCAAGACAGGGTGACGCTGAAGCTTTCTTT. Its translation: CASGPSRQGDAEAFF.

The genes are TRBV25-1 and TRBJ1-2; tentative D call: TRBD1 (6 bases). Germline V gives CDR1 MGHDK, CDR2 SYGVNS. The V gene lost 3 bases and the J gene lost 6 bases, with 17 bases spanning the gap. The CDR3 consists of 15 residues. The CDR3, as DNA: TGTGCCAGCAGTGACCCTAGGGGGGGCGCGGATGGCTACACCTTC. Protein product: CASSDPRGGADGYTF.

The chain has TRBV9 and TRBJ2-2, with D possibly TRBD1 on 5 matching bases. Germline values: CDR1 SGDLS, CDR2 YYNGEE. Trimming removed 4 bases from V and 2 bases from J, with 12 bases in between. The CDR3 contains 15 residues. CDR3 residues: CASSPWGPNTGELFF. Here the CDR3 DNA reads TGTGCCAGCAGCCCCTGGGGCCCTAACACCGGGGAGCTGTTTTTT. Filled out from reference TRBV9 and TRBJ2-2, the complete variable domain reads DSGVTQTPKHLITATGQRVTLRCSPRSGDLSVYWYQQSLDQGLQFLIQYYNGEERAKGNILERFSAQQFPDLHSELNLSSLELGDSALYFCASSPWGPNTGELFFGEGSRLTVL.

This clonotype was picked up many times. V and J are TRBV3-1 and TRBJ1-2; TRBD1 agrees at 9 bases. The CDR3 has 14 residues. Germline trimming cut 1 base from V and 7 bases from J; bases unmatched to any gene: 4. Germline assignment: CDR1 LGHDT and CDR2 YNNKEL (reference sequence). Written as DNA, the CDR3 is TGTGCCAGCAGCCAAGGGACAGGGGTGGGTGGCTACACCTTC. Protein: CASSQGTGVGGYTF.

The sample holds many counts of this clonotype. The V gene is TRBV5-1, the J gene TRBJ1-5; D is possibly TRBD1 (5 bases). CDR3 size: 12 residues. V lost 9 bases and J lost 3, with 10 bases in between. CDR1 is SGHRS, CDR2 YFSETQ, per germline. In DNA, the CDR3 is TGCGCCAACAAACAGGTCAATCAGCCCCAGCATTTT. Protein: CANKQVNQPQHF.

This clonotype was seen repeatedly, ten times or more. The rearrangement uses TRBV2 and TRBJ1-1; D not resolved. The V and J ends lost 6 bases and 6 bases respectively, with 17 bases between them. Germline values: CDR1 SNHLY, CDR2 FYNNEI. The CDR3 length is 14 residues. The CDR3 loop is CASRKAGSLAEAFF. The CDR3, as DNA: TGTGCCAGCAGGAAAGCGGGCAGCTTGGCTGAAGCTTTCTTT.

This clonotype was counted at least ten times. The chain joins TRBV11-2 to TRBJ1-2; D is unclear. There are 15 residues in the CDR3. Germline values: CDR1 SGHAT, CDR2 FQNNGV. V gave up 2 bases and J gave up 7 bases, with 17 bases separating them. CDR3 sequence (DNA): TGTGCCAGCAGCTTATATGTGCCGGATTCTAGTGGCTACACCTTC. Amino acids: CASSLYVPDSSGYTF.

At least ten counts were recorded for this clonotype. The chain combines TRBV2 with TRBJ2-1, with TRBD2 matching over 9 bases. The CDR3 has 14 amino acids. V trimming: 7 bases; J trimming: 5 bases; junction bases outside the gene matches: 6. Germline CDR1 and CDR2: SNHLY and FYNNEI. The CDR3 loop is CASKGGGANNEQFF. The CDR3 region has the DNA TGTGCCAGCAAGGGCGGGGGGGCCAACAATGAGCAGTTCTTC.

Only a few counts were recorded for this clonotype. This chain links TRBV12-3 or TRBV12-4 with TRBJ2-2; 9 nucleotides match TRBD1. Trimming removed 8 bases from V and 5 bases from J; junction bases left unmatched: 6. The CDR3 has 14 residues. For the CDR3, the DNA is TGTGCCAGCGGGAGACAGGGGGGGACCGGGGAGCTGTTTTTT. Amino acids: CASGRQGGTGELFF.

This clonotype was counted many times. The genes are TRBV11-2 and TRBJ2-5, with a possible D match to TRBD2 (6 bases). This CDR3 is built from 14 residues. Germline CDR1 and CDR2: SGHAT and FQNNGV. Between the trimmed V and J ends, which lost 3 bases and 5 bases, there was a span of 13 bases. Here the CDR3 DNA reads TGTGCCAGCAGCTTGGCTGGGGGGTCGGAGACCCAGTACTTC. Amino acids: CASSLAGGSETQYF.

This clonotype has a handful of counts. Possible read error: a much larger clone is one base away. This chain joins TRBV2 and TRBJ2-7; 7 bases fit TRBD2. Trimming took 6 bases from V and 2 from J; bases not matched to a gene: 7. This CDR3 comprises 14 residues. Germline V CDR1 and CDR2: SNHLY, FYNNEI. CDR3: CASRTRTRAYEQYF. The CDR3 region has the DNA TGTGCCAGCAGGACGCGGACTAGAGCCTACGAGCAGTACTTC.

This clonotype was detected only a few times. The chain is built from TRBV14 and TRBJ1-2, with D perhaps matching TRBD1 (5 bases). This CDR3 has 15 residues. V gave up 4 bases and J gave up 8 bases, with 20 bases separating them. Germline V gene lookup returns CDR1 SGHDN and CDR2 FVKESK. This CDR3 reads CASSPLRSGSGGYTF. The CDR3 DNA reads as TGTGCCAGCAGCCCGTTGAGGTCAGGGTCTGGAGGCTACACCTTC.

The gene calls are TRBV3-1 and TRBJ2-7; D is undetermined. With 1 base removed from V and 0 bases from J, the gap between germline ends came to 10 bases. Per germline, CDR1 LGHDT and CDR2 YNNKEL (reference sequence). The CDR3 covers 15 residues. DNA for the CDR3: TGTGCCAGCAGCCAAGGCGGAGCCCTCTCCTACGAGCAGTACTTC. Encoded protein: CASSQGGALSYEQYF.